The rows below give T cell receptor beta chains drawn from one sample of a study of blood T cell repertoires in COVID-19. The method was immunoSEQ multiplex PCR; TCRdb's version includes in-frame clones alone and lacks a portion of them. The profile shows some 76,000 clones, under 95% of them singletons. Sequences were obtained from peripheral blood. The source is a human donor in a cohort sampled during active COVID-19. CDR3s include the opening cysteine and the closing phenylalanine or tryptophan. The D gene is left open where the match is weak. A row's size may be missing; if present it is once, few, many or a size class.

TRBJ2-3	-	TRBV7-3	-	CASSNHLTGTDTQYF	TGTGCCAGCAGCAACCATCTGACAGGCACAGATACGCAGTATTTT
TRBJ2-2	-	TRBV18	-	CASSLGWAGWTGELFF	TGTGCCAGCTCACTAGGATGGGCGGGTTGGACCGGGGAGCTGTTTTTT
TRBJ2-5	-	TRBV7-2	TRBD2	CASSPGLAGTQYQETQYF	TGTGCCAGCAGCCCGGGACTAGCGGGGACCCAGTACCAAGAGACCCAGTACTTC
TRBJ2-3	once	TRBV10-3	-	CAISARDSTDTQYF	TGTGCCATCAGTGCACGGGACTCGACAGATACGCAGTATTTT
TRBJ2-6	-	TRBV15	-	CATTVRGMANVLTF	TGTGCCACCACGGTCAGGGGAATGGCCAACGTCCTGACTTTC
TRBJ1-1	-	TRBV29-1	TRBD1	CSVLRDRNTEAFF	TGCAGCGTTCTCCGGGACAGGAACACTGAAGCTTTCTTT
TRBJ2-3	-	TRBV18	TRBD1	CASSANGQGTDTQYF	TGTGCCAGCTCAGCAAACGGACAGGGCACAGATACGCAGTATTTT
TRBJ1-2	-	TRBV5-1	-	CASSQFPGDGYTF	TGCGCCAGCAGCCAATTTCCAGGGGATGGCTACACCTTC
TRBJ1-1	-	TRBV19	-	CASIRNPRRYQNTEAFF	TGTGCCAGTATCAGGAACCCACGTAGATACCAGAACACTGAAGCTTTCTTT
TRBJ1-4	once	TRBV11-2	TRBD1	CASSFLGQGGTNEKLFF	TGTGCCAGCAGCTTCCTCGGACAGGGAGGGACTAATGAAAAACTGTTTTTT
TRBJ1-2	-	TRBV7-8	-	CASSLYNSYGYTF	TGTGCCAGCAGCTTATATAACAGCTATGGCTACACCTTC
TRBJ1-3	once	TRBV27	-	CATKTSGSSGNTIYF	TGTGCCACCAAGACGTCAGGATCCTCTGGAAACACCATATATTTT
TRBJ2-1	-	TRBV7-3	-	CASSPRASVRNEQFF	TGTGCCAGCAGCCCCCGGGCTAGCGTCCGCAATGAGCAGTTCTTC
TRBJ2-3	once	TRBV29-1	-	CSVLYSSTDTQYF	TGCAGCGTTTTGTACTCTAGCACAGATACGCAGTATTTT
TRBJ1-4	once	TRBV19	TRBD1	CASGGTVNEKLFF	TGTGCCAGTGGGGGGACAGTTAATGAAAAACTGTTTTTT
TRBJ2-7	-	TRBV30	TRBD1	CAWSGQALSYEQYF	TGTGCCTGGAGCGGACAGGCCCTATCCTACGAGCAGTACTTC
TRBJ2-2	-	TRBV5-1	TRBD2	CASSFDSGGASGELFF	TGCGCCAGCAGCTTCGATAGCGGGGGGGCCTCCGGGGAGCTGTTTTTT
TRBJ1-2	-	TRBV5-6	-	CASSLARVHYGYTF	TGTGCCAGCAGCTTGGCCAGGGTGCACTATGGCTACACCTTC
TRBJ1-3	-	TRBV11-2	TRBD1	CASSGTVSRGNTIYF	TGTGCCAGCAGCGGGACAGTCTCTCGTGGAAACACCATATATTTT
TRBJ1-1	-	TRBV30	TRBD1	CAWSSPGTALLNTEAFF	TGTGCCTGGAGTTCCCCCGGGACAGCTCTATTGAACACTGAAGCTTTCTTT
TRBJ1-3	once	TRBV10-3	TRBD1	CAISGVTGAGNTIYF	TGTGCCATCAGTGGAGTGACAGGGGCCGGAAACACCATATATTTT
TRBJ2-3	-	TRBV6-2/TRBV6-3	-	CASSYFFERKSTDTQYF	TGTGCCAGCAGTTATTTTTTTGAGAGAAAAAGCACAGATACGCAGTATTTT
TRBJ1-2	-	TRBV5-1	TRBD1	CASSQQGAYYGYTF	TGCGCCAGCAGCCAACAGGGGGCTTACTATGGCTACACCTTC
TRBJ2-5	once	TRBV7-2	-	CASSLAGTTQETQYF	TGTGCCAGCAGCTTAGCGGGGACAACCCAAGAGACCCAGTACTTC
TRBJ2-7	-	TRBV10-1	-	CASSDRGAGYEQYF	TGCGCCAGCAGTGACAGGGGGGCGGGTTACGAGCAGTACTTC
TRBJ1-2	once	TRBV20-1	TRBD1	CSASQIGQGLNYGYTF	TGCAGTGCTAGTCAAATCGGACAGGGACTTAACTATGGCTACACCTTC
TRBJ2-3	-	TRBV14	-	CASSQDLVVDTQYF	TGTGCCAGCAGCCAAGATTTGGTAGTAGATACGCAGTATTTT
TRBJ1-2	once	TRBV19	TRBD1	CASSETGLGYGYTF	TGTGCCAGTAGCGAGACAGGGCTGGGCTATGGCTACACCTTC
TRBJ1-4	-	TRBV11-2	TRBD1	CASRGTGINEKLFF	TGTGCCAGCAGGGGGACAGGGATTAATGAAAAACTGTTTTTT
TRBJ2-3	-	TRBV7-9	-	CASSLGDFDRDTQYF	TGTGCCAGCAGCTTAGGGGACTTCGATCGAGATACGCAGTATTTT
TRBJ2-5	-	TRBV18	TRBD1	CASSGGQGVETQYF	TGTGCCAGCTCAGGAGGACAGGGGGTGGAGACCCAGTACTTC
TRBJ1-2	few	TRBV4-3	-	CASSQEEGANYGYTF	TGCGCCAGCAGCCAAGAGGAAGGGGCAAACTATGGCTACACCTTC
TRBJ1-2	-	TRBV6-6	TRBD1	CASSREVQGAVRLRYGYTF	TGTGCCAGCAGTCGAGAAGTACAGGGGGCGGTCAGATTGCGGTATGGCTACACCTTC
TRBJ2-7	-	TRBV5-5	-	CASSLESPFYEQYF	TGTGCCAGCAGCTTGGAGAGCCCCTTCTACGAGCAGTACTTC
TRBJ1-1	-	TRBV2	-	CASSTRVRAFF	TGTGCCAGCAGTACCAGGGTGAGAGCTTTCTTT
TRBJ1-1	-	TRBV5-1	-	CASSWTGGGQVNTEAFF	TGCGCCAGCAGCTGGACCGGGGGGGGCCAGGTGAACACTGAAGCTTTCTTT
TRBJ2-3	-	TRBV5-1	-	CASSLTGGGTDTQYF	TGCGCCAGCAGCTTGACGGGGGGCGGCACAGATACGCAGTATTTT